The 21 T cell receptor beta chains below come from one sample, sequenced in a study of T cell changes during pregnancy in multiple sclerosis. Profiled with immunoSEQ multiplex PCR; TCRdb holds only in-frame clones, not every one. The sample yields under 70,000 clones, approximately 91% seen once. Material: peripheral blood, obtained in the second trimester of pregnancy. Receptor source: a female donor with multiple sclerosis, enrolled in a pregnancy study.

This chain connects TRBV5-1 to TRBJ2-5, with TRBD2 identical over 13 bases. Trimming took 2 bases from V and 1 from J; bases not matched to a gene: 5. The CDR3 runs to 17 residues. Germline CDR1 and CDR2: SGHRS and YFSETQ. CDR3 nucleotides: TGCGCCAGCAGCTTCCGACTAGCGGGGGGCATCCAAGAGACCCAGTACTTC. It encodes CASSFRLAGGIQETQYF.

The chain is built from TRBV30 and TRBJ2-5, with D hard to call. Trimming shortened V by 0 bases and J by 4 bases, and 9 bases separated the two germline ends. The CDR3 has 13 amino acids. Germline-derived CDR1 and CDR2 are GTSNPN and SVGIG (reference sequence). The CDR3 sequence: CAWSVRIRETQYF. DNA of the CDR3: TGTGCCTGGAGTGTACGCATCAGAGAGACCCAGTACTTC.

This chain connects TRBV6-5 to TRBJ1-2, with TRBD1 identical over 7 bases. J gave up 8 bases and V 6 bases, and 12 bases lay outside the gene matches. The CDR3 contains 14 residues. The germline gives CDR1 MNHEY, CDR2 SVGAGI. The CDR3 loop is CASRRQGEVEGYTF. CDR3 nucleotides: TGTGCCAGCAGGCGGCAGGGGGAAGTGGAGGGCTACACCTTC.

The V and J genes are TRBV6-5 and TRBJ1-2, with 10 bases lining up with TRBD1. CDR3 length equals 14 residues. Germline V gene lookup returns CDR1 MNHEY and CDR2 SVGAGI. After removal of 6 bases from V and 5 bases from J, the junction contained 6 bases not matched to a gene. The CDR3: CASRRGQGNYGYTF. The DNA of the CDR3 is TGTGCCAGCAGACGGGGACAGGGGAATTATGGCTACACCTTC.

This clone was seen only a few times. V is TRBV19 and J is TRBJ1-2; a possible D gene is TRBD1 (5 bases). The length of the CDR3 is 15 residues. Germline-derived CDR1 and CDR2 are LNHDA and SQIVND (reference sequence). V was cut by 3 bases and J by 2 bases, with 13 bases left in between. Here the CDR3 reads CASSIWGTPNYGYTF. Written as DNA, the CDR3 is TGTGCCAGTAGTATTTGGGGCACCCCAAACTATGGCTACACCTTC.

The V call is TRBV5-3, the J call TRBJ1-4; perhaps TRBD1 as D (6 bases). TRBV5-3 is noted as an ORF with a role that remains uncertain. The CDR3 consists of 16 residues. Trimming shortened V by 3 bases and J by 2 bases, and 14 bases separated the two germline ends. The CDR3 reads CARSCLPGGTNEKLFF. The CDR3 DNA reads as TGTGCCAGAAGCTGCCTACCGGGGGGCACTAATGAAAAACTGTTTTTT.

V is TRBV5-1 and J is TRBJ1-2, with a weak D call TRBD1 (5 bases). The CDR3 sequence is 14 residues long. Germline loops: CDR1 SGHRS, CDR2 YFSETQ. V lost 2 bases, J lost 6 bases, and 14 bases lay in between. Here the CDR3 DNA reads TGCGCCAGCAGCTTAAACCAGGGTTACGATGGCTACACCTTC. It yields the protein CASSLNQGYDGYTF.

V and J are TRBV29-1 and TRBJ2-3, with TRBD2 as a possible D gene (5 bases). The V gene's germline CDR1 is SQVTM and CDR2 ANQGSEA. The CDR3 covers 13 residues. Trimming removed 3 bases from V and 1 base from J, with 8 bases in between. For the CDR3, the DNA is TGCAGCGTTGATTGGCGGGGCACAGATACGCAGTATTTT. It codes for CSVDWRGTDTQYF.

This rearrangement joins TRBV4-3 to TRBJ1-2; D unclear. The CDR3 is 14 amino acids. Germline V gene lookup returns CDR1 LGHNA and CDR2 YSLEER. Trimming removed 4 bases at V and 7 bases at J, with 16 bases between. CDR3 DNA: TGCGCCAGCAGCCCTCGGATCCAGACACGTGGCTACACCTTC. Translating it yields CASSPRIQTRGYTF.

This rearrangement joins TRBV21-1 to TRBJ1-5; the table assigns TRBD1, which was not confirmed against the DNA. TRBV21-1 is flagged as a pseudogene. This CDR3 comprises 15 residues. This chain's CDR3 is CASSSQGKSYQPQHF. CDR3 DNA sequence: TGTGCCAGCAGCTCACAGGGGAAATCTTATCAGCCCCAGCATTTT.

This chain links TRBV5-1 with TRBJ2-4; no firm D call. From germline, CDR1 is SGHRS and CDR2 YFSETQ. The CDR3 is 14 amino acids. Trimming took off 0 bases at V and 2 bases at J, with 6 bases between the two ends. The CDR3: CASSLDYSKNIQYF. CDR3 DNA: TGCGCCAGCAGCTTGGACTATTCCAAAAACATTCAGTACTTC.

V usage is TRBV5-5 and J usage is TRBJ2-7; 7 bases are shared with TRBD2. Trimming took 4 bases from V and 2 from J; bases not matched to a gene: 9. This CDR3 comprises 15 residues. In germline, CDR1 is SGHKS, CDR2 YYEKEE (reference sequence). The CDR3 region is CASSLQAGDPYEQYF. The CDR3 nucleotides read TGTGCCAGCAGCCTCCAGGCGGGGGATCCCTACGAGCAGTACTTC.

This clone was detected a few times. The CDR3 region has the DNA TGCGCCAGCAGCCCTGGACAGGCGGGCTCTGGAAACACCATATATTTT. Encoded protein: CASSPGQAGSGNTIYF. The chain recombines TRBV5-1 with TRBJ1-3; TRBD1 matches 7 bases. The CDR3 runs to 16 residues. The germline CDR1 and CDR2 sequences are SGHRS and YFSETQ. Trimming at V came to 4 bases and at J to 0 bases, leaving 7 bases not matched to a gene.

V usage is TRBV5-1 and J usage is TRBJ2-3; no clear D gene. The CDR3 covers 11 residues. CDR1 and CDR2 from the germline V gene are SGHRS and YFSETQ. The V end lost 0 bases, the J end lost 10 bases, and 6 bases lay between the germline ends. The CDR3 sequence: CASSLDMSQYF. In nucleotides, the CDR3 is TGCGCCAGCAGCTTGGACATGTCGCAGTATTTT.

This chain connects TRBV6-4 to TRBJ1-1, with D possibly matching TRBD1 (6 bases). In germline, CDR1 is MRHNA, CDR2 SNTAGT. Trimming pared 4 bases from V and 5 bases from J, leaving 11 bases between. This CDR3 region has 13 residues. Here the CDR3 DNA reads TGTGCCAGCAGTGCAGGGGAAACGACTGAAGCTTTCTTT. Encoded protein: CASSAGETTEAFF.

The chain links TRBV25-1 to TRBJ2-1, with 9 bases identical to TRBD2. This CDR3 is built from 15 residues. Germline trimming cut 3 bases from V and 3 bases from J; bases unmatched to any gene: 3. The germline V gene encodes CDR1 MGHDK and CDR2 SYGVNS. CDR3 loop: CASSEASGNYNEQFF. CDR3 nucleotide sequence: TGTGCCAGCAGTGAGGCTAGCGGGAACTACAATGAGCAGTTCTTC.

This clone has only a few counts. The J gene is TRBJ1-3, the V gene TRBV29-1, with unresolved D. Between the trimmed V and J ends, which lost 6 bases and 0 bases, there was a span of 9 bases. Germline assignment: CDR1 SQVTM and CDR2 ANQGSEA. The CDR3 loop spans 13 amino acids. This CDR3 reads CSVQANSGNTIYF. DNA of the CDR3: TGCAGCGTCCAGGCGAACTCTGGAAACACCATATATTTT.

The chain couples TRBV4-1 to TRBJ1-1; weak D call: TRBD1 (5 bases). This CDR3 has 16 amino acids. The germline V and J ends were trimmed by 5 bases and 1 base, with 17 bases remaining between them. CDR1 and CDR2 (germline): MGHRA, YSYEKL. DNA of the CDR3: TGCGCCAGCAGCAGGCGAGGACACCTAGAGAACACTGAAGCTTTCTTT. Translated: CASSRRGHLENTEAFF.

Here the CDR3 reads CASSLLGTGDSPLHF. The CDR3 nucleotides read TGCGCCAGCAGCTTATTGGGAACGGGAGATTCACCCCTCCACTTT. The chain couples TRBV5-1 to TRBJ1-6; D ambiguous. This CDR3 region has 15 residues. V was cut by 2 bases and J by 8 bases, with 14 bases left in between. Germline-derived CDR1 and CDR2 are SGHRS and YFSETQ.

A single count supports this clone. The chain combines TRBV30 with TRBJ1-4; the match to TRBD1 covers 8 bases. This CDR3 has 14 residues. V shed 4 bases and J 4 bases; nucleotides not matched to a gene: 5. Germline values: CDR1 GTSNPN, CDR2 SVGIG (reference sequence). The CDR3 sequence is CAWTATGDNEKLFF. CDR3 DNA sequence: TGTGCCTGGACCGCGACAGGGGATAATGAAAAACTGTTTTTT.

V gene TRBV2 combines with J gene TRBJ1-6, with 7 bases identical to TRBD1. The CDR3 is 14 residues long. CDR1 is SNHLY, CDR2 FYNNEI, per germline. V gave up 6 bases and J gave up 10 bases; unmatched junction bases: 9. The CDR3 loop reads CASSTTGRESPLHF. In DNA form, the CDR3 reads TGTGCCAGCAGCACGACAGGGCGAGAATCACCCCTCCACTTT.